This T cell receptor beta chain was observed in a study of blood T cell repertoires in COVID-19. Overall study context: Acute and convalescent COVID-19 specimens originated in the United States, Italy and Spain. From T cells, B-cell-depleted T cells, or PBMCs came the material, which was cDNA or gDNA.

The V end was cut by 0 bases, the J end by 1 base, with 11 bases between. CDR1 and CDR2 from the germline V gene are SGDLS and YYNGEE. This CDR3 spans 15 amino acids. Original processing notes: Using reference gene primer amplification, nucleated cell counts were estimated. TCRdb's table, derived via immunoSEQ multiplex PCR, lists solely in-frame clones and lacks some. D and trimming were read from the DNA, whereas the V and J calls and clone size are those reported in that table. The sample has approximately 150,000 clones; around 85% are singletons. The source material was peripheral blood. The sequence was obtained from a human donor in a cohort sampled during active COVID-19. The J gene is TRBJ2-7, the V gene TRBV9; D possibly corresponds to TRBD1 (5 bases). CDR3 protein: CASSVGAGLSYEQYF. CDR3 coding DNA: TGTGCCAGCAGCGTAGGGGCAGGGCTTTCCTACGAGCAGTACTTC. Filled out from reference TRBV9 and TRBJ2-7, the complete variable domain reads DSGVTQTPKHLITATGQRVTLRCSPRSGDLSVYWYQQSLDQGLQFLIQYYNGEERAKGNILERFSAQQFPDLHSELNLSSLELGDSALYFCASSVGAGLSYEQYFGPGTRLTVT.